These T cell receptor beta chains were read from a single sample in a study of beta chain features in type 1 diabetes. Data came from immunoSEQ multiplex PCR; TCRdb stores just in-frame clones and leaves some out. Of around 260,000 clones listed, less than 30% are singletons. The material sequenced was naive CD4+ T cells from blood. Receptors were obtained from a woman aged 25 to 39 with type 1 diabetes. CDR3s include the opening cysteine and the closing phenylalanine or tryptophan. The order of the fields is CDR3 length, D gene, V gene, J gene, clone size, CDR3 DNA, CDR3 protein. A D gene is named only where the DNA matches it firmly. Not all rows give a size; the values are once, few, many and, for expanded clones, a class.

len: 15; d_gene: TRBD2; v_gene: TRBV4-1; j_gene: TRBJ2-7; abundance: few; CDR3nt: TGCGCCAGCAGCCAAGATCCGGGAGGGACCTACGAGCAGTACTTC; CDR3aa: CASSQDPGGTYEQYF
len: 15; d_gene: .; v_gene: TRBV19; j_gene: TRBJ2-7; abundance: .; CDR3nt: TGTGCCAGTGGTGAAGTGGGTCAGGGATACTACGAGCAGTACTTC; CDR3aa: CASGEVGQGYYEQYF
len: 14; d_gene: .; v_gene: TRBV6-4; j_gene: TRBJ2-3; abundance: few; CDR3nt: TGTGCCAGCAGTGTACAGCCCAGCACAGATACGCAGTATTTT; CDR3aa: CASSVQPSTDTQYF
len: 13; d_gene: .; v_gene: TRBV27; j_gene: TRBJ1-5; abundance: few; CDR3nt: TGTGCCAGCAGTTCCAGGGTTCAACAGCCCCAGCATTTT; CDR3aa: CASSSRVQQPQHF
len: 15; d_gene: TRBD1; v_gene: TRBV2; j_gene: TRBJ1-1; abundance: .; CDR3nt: TGTGCCAGCAGGGCTACGACAGGGTGGAGCACTGAAGCTTTCTTT; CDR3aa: CASRATTGWSTEAFF
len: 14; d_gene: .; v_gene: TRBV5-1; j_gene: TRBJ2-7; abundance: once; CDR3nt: TGCGCCAGCAGCTTTAATTCCGAGACCTACGAGCAGTACTTC; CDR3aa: CASSFNSETYEQYF
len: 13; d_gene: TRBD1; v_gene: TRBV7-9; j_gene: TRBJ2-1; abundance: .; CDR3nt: TGTGCCAGCAGCGTAGGACAGGGGAGTGAGCAGTTCTTC; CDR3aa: CASSVGQGSEQFF
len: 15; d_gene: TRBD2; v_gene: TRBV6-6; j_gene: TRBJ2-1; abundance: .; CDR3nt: TGTGCCAGCAGTTTACTAGCGGGAGGTGACAATGAGCAGTTCTTC; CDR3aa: CASSLLAGGDNEQFF
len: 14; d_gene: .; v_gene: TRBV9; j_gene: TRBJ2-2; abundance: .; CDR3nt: TGTGCCAGCCACACGACAGGGAACACCGGGGAGCTGTTTTTT; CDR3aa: CASHTTGNTGELFF
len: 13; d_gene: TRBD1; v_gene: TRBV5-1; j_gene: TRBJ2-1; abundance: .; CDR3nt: TGCGCCAGCAGGGAGGGACAGGTAGATGGCCAGTTCTTC; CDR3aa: CASREGQVDGQFF
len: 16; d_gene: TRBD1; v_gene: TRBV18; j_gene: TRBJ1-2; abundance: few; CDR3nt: TGTGCCAGCTCCCTCGATCCGGGACAGGGTGGCTATGGCTACACCTTC; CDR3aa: CASSLDPGQGGYGYTF
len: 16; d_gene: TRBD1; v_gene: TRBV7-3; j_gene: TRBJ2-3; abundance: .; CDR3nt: TGTGCCAGCAGCTCCGGGACAGGGGGAGTCACAGATACGCAGTATTTT; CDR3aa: CASSSGTGGVTDTQYF
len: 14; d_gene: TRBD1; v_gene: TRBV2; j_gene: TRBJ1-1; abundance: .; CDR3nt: TGTGCCAGCAGACCGACAGGGGACGGCACTGAAGCTTTCTTT; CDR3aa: CASRPTGDGTEAFF
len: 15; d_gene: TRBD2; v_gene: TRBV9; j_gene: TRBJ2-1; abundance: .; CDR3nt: TGTGCCAGCAGCCGGGCACTAGCGGGGTACAATGAGCAGTTCTTC; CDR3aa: CASSRALAGYNEQFF
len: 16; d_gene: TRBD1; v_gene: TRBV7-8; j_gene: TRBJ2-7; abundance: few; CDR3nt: TGTGCCAGCAGCTTATTGACCGGAGGACAGGGGTACGAGCAGTACTTC; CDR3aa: CASSLLTGGQGYEQYF
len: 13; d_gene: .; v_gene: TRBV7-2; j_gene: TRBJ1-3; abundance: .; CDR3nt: TGTGCCAGCAGCCTCGGGAACGATGGGCCCATATATTTT; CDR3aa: CASSLGNDGPIYF
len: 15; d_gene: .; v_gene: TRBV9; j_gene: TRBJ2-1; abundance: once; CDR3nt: TGTGCCAGCAGCGTAGGCGGTAACTCCTACAATGAGCAGTTCTTC; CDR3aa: CASSVGGNSYNEQFF
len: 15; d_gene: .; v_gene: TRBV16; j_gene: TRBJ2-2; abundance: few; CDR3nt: TGTGCCAGCAGCCATCTAAGAGGTAGCACCGGGGAGCTGTTTTTT; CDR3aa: CASSHLRGSTGELFF
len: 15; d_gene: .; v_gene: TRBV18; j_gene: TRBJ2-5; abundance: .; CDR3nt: TGTGCCAGCTCCCGGGAGGGGGCTGGCCAAGAGACCCAGTACTTC; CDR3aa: CASSREGAGQETQYF
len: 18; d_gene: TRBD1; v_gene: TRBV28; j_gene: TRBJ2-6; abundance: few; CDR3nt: TGTGCCAGCAGTCATCCCGGGACAGGGCTAAGTGGGGCCAACGTCCTGACTTTC; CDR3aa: CASSHPGTGLSGANVLTF
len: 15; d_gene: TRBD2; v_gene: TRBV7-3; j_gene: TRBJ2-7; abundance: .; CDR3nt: TGTGCCAGCAGCTCCTATCCGGGACTAGCCTACGAGCAGTACTTC; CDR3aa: CASSSYPGLAYEQYF
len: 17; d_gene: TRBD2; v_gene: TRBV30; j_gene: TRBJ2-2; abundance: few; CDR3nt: TGTGCCTGGACCTCCGGGACTAGCGGATCGAACACCGGGGAGCTGTTTTTT; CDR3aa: CAWTSGTSGSNTGELFF
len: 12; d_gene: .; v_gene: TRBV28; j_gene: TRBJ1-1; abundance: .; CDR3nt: TGTGCCAGCAGTCTCCTGAACACTGAAGCTTTCTTT; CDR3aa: CASSLLNTEAFF
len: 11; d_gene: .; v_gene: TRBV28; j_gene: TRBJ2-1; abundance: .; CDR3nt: TGTGCCAGCCAGCTAGCGCTTGAGCAGTTCTTC; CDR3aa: CASQLALEQFF
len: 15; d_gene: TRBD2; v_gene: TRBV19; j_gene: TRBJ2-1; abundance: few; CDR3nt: TGTGCCAGTAGTATCCTTAGCGGGCCCTACAATGAGCAGTTCTTC; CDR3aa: CASSILSGPYNEQFF
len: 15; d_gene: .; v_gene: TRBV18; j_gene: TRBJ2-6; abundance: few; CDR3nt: TGTGCCAGCTCACAGGGAGTCTCGGGGGCCAACGTCCTGACTTTC; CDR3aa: CASSQGVSGANVLTF
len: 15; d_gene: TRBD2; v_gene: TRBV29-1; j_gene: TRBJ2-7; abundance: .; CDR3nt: TGCAGCGCCACAGCACTAGCGGGAGGAGGTTACGAGCAGTACTTC; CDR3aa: CSATALAGGGYEQYF
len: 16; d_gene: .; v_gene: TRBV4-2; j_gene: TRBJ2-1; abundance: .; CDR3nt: TGTGCCAGCAGCCAAGAGTGGCTAGCCTCCTACAATGAGCAGTTCTTC; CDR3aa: CASSQEWLASYNEQFF